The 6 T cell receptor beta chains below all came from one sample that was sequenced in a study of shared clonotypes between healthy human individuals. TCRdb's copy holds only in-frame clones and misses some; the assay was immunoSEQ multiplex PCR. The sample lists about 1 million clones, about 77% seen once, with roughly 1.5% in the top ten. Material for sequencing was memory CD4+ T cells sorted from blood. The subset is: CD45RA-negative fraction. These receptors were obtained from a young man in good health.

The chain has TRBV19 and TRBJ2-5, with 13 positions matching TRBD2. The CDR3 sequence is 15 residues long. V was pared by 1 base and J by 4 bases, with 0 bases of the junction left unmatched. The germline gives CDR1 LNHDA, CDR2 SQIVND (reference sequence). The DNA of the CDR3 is TGTGCCAGTAGTATAGGACTAGCGGGAGGAGAGACCCAGTACTTC. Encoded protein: CASSIGLAGGETQYF.

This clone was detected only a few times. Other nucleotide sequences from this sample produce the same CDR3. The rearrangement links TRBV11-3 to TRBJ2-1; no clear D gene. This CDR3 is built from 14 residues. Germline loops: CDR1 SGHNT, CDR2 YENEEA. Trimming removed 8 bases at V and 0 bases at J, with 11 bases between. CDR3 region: CASSSGSSYNEQFF. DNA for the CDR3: TGTGCCAGCTCATCTGGAAGCTCCTACAATGAGCAGTTCTTC.

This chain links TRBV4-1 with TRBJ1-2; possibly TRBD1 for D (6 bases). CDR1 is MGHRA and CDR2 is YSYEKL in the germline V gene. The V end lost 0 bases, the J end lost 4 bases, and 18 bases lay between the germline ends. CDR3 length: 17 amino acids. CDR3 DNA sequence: TGCGCCAGCAGCCAAGATCGGGCGGGAGGGGGGTTCTATGGCTACACCTTC. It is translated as CASSQDRAGGGFYGYTF.

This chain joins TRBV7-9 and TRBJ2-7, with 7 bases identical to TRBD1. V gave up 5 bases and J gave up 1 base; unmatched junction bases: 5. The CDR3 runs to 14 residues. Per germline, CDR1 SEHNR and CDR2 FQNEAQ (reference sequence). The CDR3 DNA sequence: TGTGCCAGCAGCCCCTCAGGGGGTTCCTACGAGCAGTACTTC. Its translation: CASSPSGGSYEQYF.

The CDR3 DNA sequence: TGTGCCAGCAGCCCACGGAATCCGTACACCGGGGAGCTGTTTTTT. Its protein is CASSPRNPYTGELFF. The rearrangement uses TRBV11-2 and TRBJ2-2; D call uncertain. CDR3 size: 15 residues. The germline CDR1 and CDR2 sequences are SGHAT and FQNNGV. V lost 5 bases, J lost 3 bases, and 13 bases lay in between. The full variable domain, completed using reference TRBV11-2 and TRBJ2-2, is EAGVAQSPRYKIIEKRQSVAFWCNPISGHATLYWYQQILGQGPKLLIQFQNNGVVDDSQLPKDRFSAERLKGVDSTLKIQPAKLEDSAVYLCASSPRNPYTGELFFGEGSRLTVL.

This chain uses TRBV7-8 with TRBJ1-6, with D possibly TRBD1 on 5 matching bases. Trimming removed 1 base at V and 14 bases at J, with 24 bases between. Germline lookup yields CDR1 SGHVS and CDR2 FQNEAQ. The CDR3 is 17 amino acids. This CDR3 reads CASSLVGSGGSIQALHF. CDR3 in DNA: TGTGCCAGCAGCTTAGTGGGGTCGGGGGGTAGTATACAGGCCCTCCACTTT.